This TCR beta chain originates from a study of human T cells and chemical hapten exposure. Overall study context: All through the roughly 23-week study, the scalp of each patient received diphenylcyclopropenone doses weekly. General study points: Significantly greater numbers of large CDR3 similarity clusters came from expanded TCRs than from controls.

Study processing details: 100,000 or so TCRs per sample was the median, with a range of roughly 20,000 to 700,000. In TCRdb, the RACE reads were re-called with MiXCR into one record per CDR3 protein. TCRdb's processing, not the study's, gives the V and J calls here. Of about 84,000 distinct CDR3 sequences in the sample, 8% to 13% are singletons; the top ten hold more than 4%. This clonotype was found many times. Its antigen is unidentified. The CDR3 has 19 residues. V lost 5 bases and J lost 1; bases outside the gene matches: 18. Germline V gene lookup returns CDR1 MNHEY and CDR2 SMNVEV (reference sequence). Time point here: patch test 2, 6 weeks after DPC sensitization. Treatment indicated: therapeutic diphenylcyclopropenone sensitization with weekly scalp DPC. Each patch-test visit's blood sample preceded patch application.

The specimen was whole blood, collected in connection with sensitization to the hapten diphenylcyclopropenone (DPC). The sequence derives from a woman aged 50 to 60 with alopecia areata. Some clones in this sample may be carry-over from other donors' samples. The chain couples TRBV27 to TRBJ2-3, with 7 bases aligning to TRBD1. This chain's CDR3 is CASSPRQGAYSPRTDTQYF. The DNA of the CDR3 is TGTGCCAGCAGTCCCCGACAGGGTGCCTATTCCCCACGCACAGATACGCAGTATTTT.